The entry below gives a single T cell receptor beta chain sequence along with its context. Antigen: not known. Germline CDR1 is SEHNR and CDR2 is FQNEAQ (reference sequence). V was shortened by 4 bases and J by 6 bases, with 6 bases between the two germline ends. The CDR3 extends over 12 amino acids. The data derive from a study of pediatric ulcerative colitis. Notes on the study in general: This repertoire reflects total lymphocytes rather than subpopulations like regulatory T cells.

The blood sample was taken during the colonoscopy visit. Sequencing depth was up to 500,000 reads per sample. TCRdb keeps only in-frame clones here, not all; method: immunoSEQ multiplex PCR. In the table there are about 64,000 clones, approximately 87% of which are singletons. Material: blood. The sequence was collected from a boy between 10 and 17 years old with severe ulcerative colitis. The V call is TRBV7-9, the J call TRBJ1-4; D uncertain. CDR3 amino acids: CASSWRDEKLFF. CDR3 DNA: TGTGCCAGCAGCTGGCGTGATGAAAAACTGTTTTTT.